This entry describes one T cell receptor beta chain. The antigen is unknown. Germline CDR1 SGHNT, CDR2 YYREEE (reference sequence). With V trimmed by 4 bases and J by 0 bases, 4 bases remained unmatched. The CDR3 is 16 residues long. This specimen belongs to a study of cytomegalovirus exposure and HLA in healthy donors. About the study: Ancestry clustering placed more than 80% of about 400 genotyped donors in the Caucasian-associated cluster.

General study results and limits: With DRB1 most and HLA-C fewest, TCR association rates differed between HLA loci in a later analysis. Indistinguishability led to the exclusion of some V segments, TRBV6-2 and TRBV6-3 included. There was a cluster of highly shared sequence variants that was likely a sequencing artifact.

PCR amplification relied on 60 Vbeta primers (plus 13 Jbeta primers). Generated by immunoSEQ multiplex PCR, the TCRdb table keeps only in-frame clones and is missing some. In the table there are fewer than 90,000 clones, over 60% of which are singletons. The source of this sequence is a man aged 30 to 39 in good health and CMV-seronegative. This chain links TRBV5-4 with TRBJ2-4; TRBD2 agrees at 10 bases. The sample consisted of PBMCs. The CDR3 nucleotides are TGTGCCAGCAGCCCGGGACTAGCGTTAGCCAAAAACATTCAGTACTTC. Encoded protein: CASSPGLALAKNIQYF. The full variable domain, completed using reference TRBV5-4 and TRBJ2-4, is ETGVTQSPTHLIKTRGQQVTLRCSSQSGHNTVSWYQQALGQGPQFIFQYYREEENGRGNFPPRFSGLQFPNYSSELNVNALELDDSALYLCASSPGLALAKNIQYFGAGTRLSVL.